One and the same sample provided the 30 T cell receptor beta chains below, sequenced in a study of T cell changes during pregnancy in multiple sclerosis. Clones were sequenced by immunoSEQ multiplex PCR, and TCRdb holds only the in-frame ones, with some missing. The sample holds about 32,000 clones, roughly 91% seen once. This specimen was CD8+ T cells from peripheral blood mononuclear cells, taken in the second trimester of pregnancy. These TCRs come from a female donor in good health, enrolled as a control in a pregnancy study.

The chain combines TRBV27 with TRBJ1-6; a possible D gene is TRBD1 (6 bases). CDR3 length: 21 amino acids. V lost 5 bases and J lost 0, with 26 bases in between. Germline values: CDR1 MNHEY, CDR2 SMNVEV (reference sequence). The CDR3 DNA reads TGTGCCAGCAGTGGATCACAGGGTTTGGGATTTACGAGCTCCTATAATTCACCCCTCCACTTT. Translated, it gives CASSGSQGLGFTSSYNSPLHF.

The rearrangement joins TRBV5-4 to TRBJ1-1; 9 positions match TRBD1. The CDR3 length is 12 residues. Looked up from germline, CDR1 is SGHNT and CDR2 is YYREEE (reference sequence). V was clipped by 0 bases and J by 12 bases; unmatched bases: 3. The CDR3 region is CASSLGTGVSFF. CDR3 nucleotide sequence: TGTGCCAGCAGCTTGGGGACAGGGGTATCTTTCTTT.

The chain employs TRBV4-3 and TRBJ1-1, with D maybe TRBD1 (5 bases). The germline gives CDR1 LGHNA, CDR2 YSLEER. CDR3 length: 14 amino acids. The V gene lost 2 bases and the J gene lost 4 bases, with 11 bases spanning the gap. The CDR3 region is CASSQYEGVTEAFF. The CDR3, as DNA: TGCGCCAGCAGCCAATACGAAGGGGTCACTGAAGCTTTCTTT.

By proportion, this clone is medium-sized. The DNA of the CDR3 is TGTGCCTGGAGTGTACTAGGGAGCACAGATACGCAGTATTTT. The encoded protein is CAWSVLGSTDTQYF. The chain employs TRBV30 and TRBJ2-3; the D gene is possibly TRBD2 (5 bases). Trimming took off 0 bases at V and 0 bases at J, with 7 bases between the two ends. CDR1 is GTSNPN, CDR2 SVGIG, per germline (reference sequence). The CDR3 totals 14 residues. Drawing the rest from reference TRBV30 and TRBJ2-3, the complete variable domain is SQTIHQWPATLVQPVGSPLSLECTVEGTSNPNLYWYRQAAGRGLQLLFYSVGIGQISSEVPQNLSASRPQDRQFILSSKKLLLSDSGFYLCAWSVLGSTDTQYFGPGTRLTVL.

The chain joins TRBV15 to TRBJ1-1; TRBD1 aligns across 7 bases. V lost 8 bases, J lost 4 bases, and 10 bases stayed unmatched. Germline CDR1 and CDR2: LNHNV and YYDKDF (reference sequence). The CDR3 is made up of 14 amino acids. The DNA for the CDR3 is TGTGCCACCGCCTCCGGCAGGGGGAGCACTGAAGCTTTCTTT. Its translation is CATASGRGSTEAFF.

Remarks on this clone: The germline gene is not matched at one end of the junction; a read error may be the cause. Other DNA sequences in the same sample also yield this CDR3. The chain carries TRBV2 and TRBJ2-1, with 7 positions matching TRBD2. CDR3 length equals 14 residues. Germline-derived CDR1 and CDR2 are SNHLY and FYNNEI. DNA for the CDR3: TGCGCCAGCAGAGGTCCTAGCGGTTACAATGAGCAGTTCTTC. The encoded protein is CASRGPSGYNEQFF. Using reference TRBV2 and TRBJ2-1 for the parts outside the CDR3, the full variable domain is EPEVTQTPSHQVTQMGQEVILRCVPISNHLYFYWYRQILGQKVEFLVSFYNNEISEKSEIFDDQFSVERPDGSNFTLKIRSTKLEDSAMYFCASRGPSGYNEQFFGPGTRLTVL.

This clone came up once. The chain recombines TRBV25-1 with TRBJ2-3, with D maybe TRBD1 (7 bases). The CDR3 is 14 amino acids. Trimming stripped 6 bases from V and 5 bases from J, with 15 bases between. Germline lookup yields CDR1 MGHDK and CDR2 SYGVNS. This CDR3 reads CASRRGQGGDTQYF. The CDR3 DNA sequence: TGTGCCAGCAGGAGGGGGCAGGGAGGAGATACGCAGTATTTT.

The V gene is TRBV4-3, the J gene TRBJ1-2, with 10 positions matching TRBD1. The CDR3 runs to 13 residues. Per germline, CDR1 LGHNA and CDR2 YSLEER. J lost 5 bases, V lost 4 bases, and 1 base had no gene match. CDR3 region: CASSPGQGYGYTF. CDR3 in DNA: TGCGCCAGCAGCCCGGGACAGGGGTATGGCTACACCTTC.

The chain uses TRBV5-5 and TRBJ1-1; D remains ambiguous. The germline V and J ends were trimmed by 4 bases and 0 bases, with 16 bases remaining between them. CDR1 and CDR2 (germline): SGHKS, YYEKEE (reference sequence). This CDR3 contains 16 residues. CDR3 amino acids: CASSPTQRGLNTEAFF. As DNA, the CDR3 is TGTGCCAGCAGCCCCACCCAGAGAGGGCTGAACACTGAAGCTTTCTTT. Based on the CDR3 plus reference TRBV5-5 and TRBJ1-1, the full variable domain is DAGVTQSPTHLIKTRGQQVTLRCSPISGHKSVSWYQQVLGQGPQFIFQYYEKEERGRGNFPDRFSARQFPNYSSELNVNALLLGDSALYLCASSPTQRGLNTEAFFGQGTRLTVV.

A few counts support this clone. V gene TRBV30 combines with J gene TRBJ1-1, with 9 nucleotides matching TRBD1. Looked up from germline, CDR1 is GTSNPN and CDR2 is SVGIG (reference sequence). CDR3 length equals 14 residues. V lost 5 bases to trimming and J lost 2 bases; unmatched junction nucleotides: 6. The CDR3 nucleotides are TGTGCCTGGGACGGGGGACAGGGAAACACTGAAGCTTTCTTT. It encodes CAWDGGQGNTEAFF.

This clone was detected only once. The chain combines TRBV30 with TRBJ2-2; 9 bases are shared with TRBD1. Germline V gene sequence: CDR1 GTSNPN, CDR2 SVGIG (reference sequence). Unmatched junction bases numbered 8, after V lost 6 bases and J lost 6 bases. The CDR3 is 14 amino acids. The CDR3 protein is CACWGQGRPGELFF. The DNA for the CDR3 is TGTGCCTGCTGGGGACAGGGTCGGCCCGGGGAGCTGTTTTTT.

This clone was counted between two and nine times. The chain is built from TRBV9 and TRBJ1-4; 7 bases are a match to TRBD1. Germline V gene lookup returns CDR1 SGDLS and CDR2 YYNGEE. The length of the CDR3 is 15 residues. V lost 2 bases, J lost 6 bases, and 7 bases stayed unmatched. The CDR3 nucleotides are TGTGCCAGCAGCGTTACAGGGGCTACCCATGAAAAACTGTTTTTT. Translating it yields CASSVTGATHEKLFF.

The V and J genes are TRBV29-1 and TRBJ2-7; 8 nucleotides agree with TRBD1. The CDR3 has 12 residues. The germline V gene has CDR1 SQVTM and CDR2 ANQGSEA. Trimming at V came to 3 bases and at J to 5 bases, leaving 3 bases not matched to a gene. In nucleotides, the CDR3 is TGCAGCGTTGAGGACAGGGACCACGAGCAGTACTTC. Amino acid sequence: CSVEDRDHEQYF.

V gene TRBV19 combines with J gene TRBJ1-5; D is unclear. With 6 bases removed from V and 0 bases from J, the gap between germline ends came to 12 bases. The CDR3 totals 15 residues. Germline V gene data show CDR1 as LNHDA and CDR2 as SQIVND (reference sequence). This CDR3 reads CASRDKIYSNQPQHF. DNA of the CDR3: TGTGCCAGTAGAGACAAGATCTATAGCAATCAGCCCCAGCATTTT.

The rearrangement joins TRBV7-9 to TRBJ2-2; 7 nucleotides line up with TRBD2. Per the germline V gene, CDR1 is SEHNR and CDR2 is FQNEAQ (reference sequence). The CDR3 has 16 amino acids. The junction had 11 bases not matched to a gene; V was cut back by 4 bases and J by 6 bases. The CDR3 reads CASSSPLAGEPGELFF. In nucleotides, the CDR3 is TGTGCCAGCAGCTCCCCCCTGGCGGGGGAACCCGGGGAGCTGTTTTTT.

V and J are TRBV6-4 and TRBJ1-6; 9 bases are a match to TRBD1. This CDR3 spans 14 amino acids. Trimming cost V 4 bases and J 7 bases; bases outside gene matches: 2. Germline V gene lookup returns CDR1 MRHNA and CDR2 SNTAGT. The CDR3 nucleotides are TGTGCCAGCAGTGGGGACAGGGAGAATTCACCCCTCCACTTT. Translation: CASSGDRENSPLHF.

CDR3 bases: TGTGCCAGCAGCCCCCGGGACACACAATTGGAGACCCAGTACTTC. It is translated as CASSPRDTQLETQYF. This sequence joins TRBV7-7 and TRBJ2-5; D might be TRBD1 (6 bases). This CDR3 has 15 amino acids. V gave up 5 bases and J gave up 5 bases, with 18 bases separating them. The V gene's germline CDR1 is SSHAT and CDR2 FNYEAQ (reference sequence).

CDR3 in DNA: TGTGCCAGCAGCTTAGTGTGGCTAGCGGAAAACTACGAGCAGTACTTC. Protein sequence: CASSLVWLAENYEQYF. The V call is TRBV7-2, the J call TRBJ2-7; 7 bases are shared with TRBD2. The CDR3 spans 16 residues. After removal of 1 base from V and 3 bases from J, the junction contained 9 bases not matched to a gene. CDR1 and CDR2 from the germline V gene are SGHTA and FQGNSA.

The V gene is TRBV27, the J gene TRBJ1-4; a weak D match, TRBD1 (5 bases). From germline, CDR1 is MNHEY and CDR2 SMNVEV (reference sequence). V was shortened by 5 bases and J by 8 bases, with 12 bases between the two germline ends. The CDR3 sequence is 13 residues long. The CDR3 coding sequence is TGTGCCAGCAGTGGAGGGGTTGGGGAAAAACTGTTTTTT. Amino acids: CASSGGVGEKLFF.

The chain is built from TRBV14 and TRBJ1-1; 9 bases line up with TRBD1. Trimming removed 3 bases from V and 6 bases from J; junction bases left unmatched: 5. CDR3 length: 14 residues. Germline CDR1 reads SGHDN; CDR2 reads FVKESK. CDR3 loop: CASSQITGGSEAFF. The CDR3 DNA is TGTGCCAGCAGCCAGATAACAGGGGGCTCTGAAGCTTTCTTT.

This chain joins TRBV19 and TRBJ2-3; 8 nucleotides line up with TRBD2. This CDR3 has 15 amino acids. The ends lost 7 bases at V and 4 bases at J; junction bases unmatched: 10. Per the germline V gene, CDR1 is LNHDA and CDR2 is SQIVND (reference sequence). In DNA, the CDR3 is TGTGCCAGTACCCAAATAGCGGGGCGATCAGATACGCAGTATTTT. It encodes CASTQIAGRSDTQYF.

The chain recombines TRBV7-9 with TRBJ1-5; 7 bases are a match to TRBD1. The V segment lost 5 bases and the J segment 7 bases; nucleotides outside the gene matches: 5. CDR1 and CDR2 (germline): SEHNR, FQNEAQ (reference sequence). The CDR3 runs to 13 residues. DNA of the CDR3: TGTGCCAGCAGCCCCCAGGGGGGACAGCCCCAGCATTTT. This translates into CASSPQGGQPQHF.

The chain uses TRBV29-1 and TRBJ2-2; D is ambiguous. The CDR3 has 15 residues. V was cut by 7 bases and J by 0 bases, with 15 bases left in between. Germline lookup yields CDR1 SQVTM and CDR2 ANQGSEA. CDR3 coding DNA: TGCAGCGCGGCCAGTCTGGGCCCGAACACCGGGGAGCTGTTTTTT. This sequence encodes CSAASLGPNTGELFF.

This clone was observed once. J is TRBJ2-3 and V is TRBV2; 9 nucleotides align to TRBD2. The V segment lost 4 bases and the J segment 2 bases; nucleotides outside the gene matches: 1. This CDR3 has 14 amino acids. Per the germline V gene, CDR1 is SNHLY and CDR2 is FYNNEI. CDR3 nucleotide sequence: TGTGCCAGCAGTGGACTAGCGGTCACAGATACGCAGTATTTT. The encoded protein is CASSGLAVTDTQYF.

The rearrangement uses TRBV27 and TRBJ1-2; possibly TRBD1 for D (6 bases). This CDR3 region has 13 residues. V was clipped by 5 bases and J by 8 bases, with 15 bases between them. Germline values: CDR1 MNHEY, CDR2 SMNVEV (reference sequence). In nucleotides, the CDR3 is TGTGCCAGCAGTGCCCTGACAGGCGAAGGCTACACCTTC. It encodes CASSALTGEGYTF.

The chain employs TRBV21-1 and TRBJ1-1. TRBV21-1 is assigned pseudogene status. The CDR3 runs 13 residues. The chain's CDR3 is CASSESSIPEAFF. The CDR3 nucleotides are TGTGCCAGCAGCGAGTCCTCGATACCTGAAGCTTTCTTT.

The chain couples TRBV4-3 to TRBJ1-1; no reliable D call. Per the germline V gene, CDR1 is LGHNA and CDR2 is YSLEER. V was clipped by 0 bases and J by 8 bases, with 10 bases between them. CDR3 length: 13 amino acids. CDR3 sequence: CASSQDWGDEAFF. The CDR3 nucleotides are TGCGCCAGCAGCCAAGATTGGGGAGACGAAGCTTTCTTT.

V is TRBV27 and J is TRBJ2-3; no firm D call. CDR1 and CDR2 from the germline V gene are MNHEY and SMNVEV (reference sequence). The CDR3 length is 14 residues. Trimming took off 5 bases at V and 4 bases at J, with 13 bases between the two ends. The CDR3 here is CASSPLFPSDTQYF. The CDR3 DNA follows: TGTGCCAGCAGTCCTCTCTTTCCTTCAGATACGCAGTATTTT.

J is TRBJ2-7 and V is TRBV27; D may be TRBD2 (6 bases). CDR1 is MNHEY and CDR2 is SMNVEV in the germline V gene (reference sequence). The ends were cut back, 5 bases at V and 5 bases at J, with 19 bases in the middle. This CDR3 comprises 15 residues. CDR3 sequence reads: CASSRSPAGSHEQYF. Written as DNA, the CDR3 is TGTGCCAGCAGTCGCTCACCGGCGGGGAGCCACGAGCAGTACTTC.

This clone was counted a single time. In DNA, the CDR3 is TGTGCCAGCAGCTTACGACAGGGTGGGACTGAAGCTTTCTTT. It encodes CASSLRQGGTEAFF. V and J are TRBV11-1 and TRBJ1-1; 7 nucleotides line up with TRBD1. V lost 2 bases and J lost 5; bases outside the gene matches: 5. The CDR3 loop spans 14 amino acids. Germline V gene data show CDR1 as SGHAT and CDR2 as FQDESV (reference sequence). Filled out from reference TRBV11-1 and TRBJ1-1, the complete variable domain reads EAEVAQSPRYKITEKSQAVAFWCDPISGHATLYWYRQILGQGPELLVQFQDESVVDDSQLPKDRFSAERLKGVDSTLKIQPAELGDSAMYLCASSLRQGGTEAFFGQGTRLTVV.